The sequence of this T cell receptor beta chain was determined in a study of blood T cell repertoires in COVID-19. Study processing details: Estimation of nucleated cell counts was performed using reference gene primer amplification. Profiling relied on immunoSEQ multiplex PCR, and the TCRdb table lists in-frame clones only, not all of them. The DNA gave D and trimming, while V, J and clone size come from that table. Among around 150,000 clones, roughly 80% were seen once, and the ten largest hold around 10%. V lost 3 bases to trimming and J lost 2 bases; unmatched junction nucleotides: 4. The germline CDR1 and CDR2 sequences are SEHNR and FQNEAQ (reference sequence). The CDR3 is 15 residues long. Participant age was roughly 18 to 90 years, and participants resided in fewer than 30 US areas.

The sequence derives from a man aged 45 to 65 who had recovered from COVID-19. This chain joins TRBV7-9 and TRBJ1-2; 9 bases fit TRBD1. The sequenced sample was PBMCs or T cells enriched from blood (not recorded which). For the CDR3, the DNA is TGTGCCAGCAGCTTTTGGGGACAGGGAAACTATGGCTACACCTTC. Translation gives CASSFWGQGNYGYTF.